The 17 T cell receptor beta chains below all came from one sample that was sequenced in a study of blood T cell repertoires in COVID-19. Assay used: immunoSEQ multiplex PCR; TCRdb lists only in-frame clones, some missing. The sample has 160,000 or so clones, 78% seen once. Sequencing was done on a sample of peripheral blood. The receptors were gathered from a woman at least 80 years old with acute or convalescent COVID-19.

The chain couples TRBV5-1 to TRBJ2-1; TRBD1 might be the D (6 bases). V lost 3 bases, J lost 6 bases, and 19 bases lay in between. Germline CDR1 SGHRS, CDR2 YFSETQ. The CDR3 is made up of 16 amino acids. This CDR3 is CASSSQGMEVANEQFF. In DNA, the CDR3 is TGCGCCAGCAGCTCACAGGGAATGGAGGTAGCCAATGAGCAGTTCTTC.

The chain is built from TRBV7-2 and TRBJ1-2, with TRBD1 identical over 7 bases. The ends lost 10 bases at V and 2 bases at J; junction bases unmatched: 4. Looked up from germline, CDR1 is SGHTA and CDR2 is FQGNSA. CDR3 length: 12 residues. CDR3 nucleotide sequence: TGTGCCATCCAACAGGGGAACTATGGCTACACCTTC. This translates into CAIQQGNYGYTF.

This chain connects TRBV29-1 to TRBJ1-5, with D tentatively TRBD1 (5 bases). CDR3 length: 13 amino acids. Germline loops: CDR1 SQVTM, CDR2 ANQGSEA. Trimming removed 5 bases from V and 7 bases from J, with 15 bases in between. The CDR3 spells CSVSFQGGQPQHF. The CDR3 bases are TGCAGCGTTAGTTTCCAGGGAGGCCAGCCCCAGCATTTT.

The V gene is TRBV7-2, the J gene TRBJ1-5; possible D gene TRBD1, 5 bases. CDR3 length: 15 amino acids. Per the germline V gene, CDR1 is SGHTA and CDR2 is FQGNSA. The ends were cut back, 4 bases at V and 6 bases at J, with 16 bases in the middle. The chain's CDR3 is CASSSSVGVGQPQHF. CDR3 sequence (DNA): TGTGCCAGCAGCTCCTCGGTAGGGGTGGGTCAGCCCCAGCATTTT.

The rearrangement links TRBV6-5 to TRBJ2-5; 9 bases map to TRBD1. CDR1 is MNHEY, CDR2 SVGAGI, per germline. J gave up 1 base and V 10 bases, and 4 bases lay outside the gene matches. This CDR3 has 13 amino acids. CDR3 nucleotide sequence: TGTGCCACTCTGGACAGGGGCCAAGAGACCCAGTACTTC. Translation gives CATLDRGQETQYF.

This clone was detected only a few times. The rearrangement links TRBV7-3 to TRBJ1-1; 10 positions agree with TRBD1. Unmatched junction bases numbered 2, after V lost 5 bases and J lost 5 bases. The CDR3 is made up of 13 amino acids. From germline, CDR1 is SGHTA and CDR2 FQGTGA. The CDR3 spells CASSAGQGTEAFF. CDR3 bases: TGTGCCAGCAGCGCGGGACAGGGGACTGAAGCTTTCTTT.

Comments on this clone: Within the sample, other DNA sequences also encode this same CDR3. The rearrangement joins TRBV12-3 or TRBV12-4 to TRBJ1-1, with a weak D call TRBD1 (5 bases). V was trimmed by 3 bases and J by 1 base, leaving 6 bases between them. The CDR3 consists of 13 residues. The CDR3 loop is CASSFGGNTEAFF. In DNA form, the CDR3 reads TGTGCCAGCAGTTTCGGGGGGAACACTGAAGCTTTCTTT.

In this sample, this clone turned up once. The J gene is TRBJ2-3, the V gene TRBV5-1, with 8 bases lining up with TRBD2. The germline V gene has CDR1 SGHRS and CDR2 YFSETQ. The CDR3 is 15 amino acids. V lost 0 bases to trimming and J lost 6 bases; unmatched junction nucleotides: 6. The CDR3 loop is CASSLAGLVVDTQYF. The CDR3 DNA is TGCGCCAGCAGCTTGGCGGGACTAGTTGTTGATACGCAGTATTTT.

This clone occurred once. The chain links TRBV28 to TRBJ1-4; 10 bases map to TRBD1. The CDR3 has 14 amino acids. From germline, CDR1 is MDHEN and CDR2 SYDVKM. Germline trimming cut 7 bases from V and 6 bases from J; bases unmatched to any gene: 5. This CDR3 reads CASTPGQGYEKLFF. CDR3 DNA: TGTGCCAGCACCCCGGGACAGGGGTATGAAAAACTGTTTTTT.

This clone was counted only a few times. Here the CDR3 reads CASSPQGQGNTIYF. CDR3 DNA: TGCGCCAGCAGCCCCCAGGGGCAAGGAAACACCATATATTTT. The gene calls are TRBV5-1 and TRBJ1-3; tentatively, D is TRBD1 (6 bases). The CDR3 has 14 amino acids. V lost 4 bases and J 4 bases, leaving 12 bases between the germline ends. The germline V gene has CDR1 SGHRS and CDR2 YFSETQ.

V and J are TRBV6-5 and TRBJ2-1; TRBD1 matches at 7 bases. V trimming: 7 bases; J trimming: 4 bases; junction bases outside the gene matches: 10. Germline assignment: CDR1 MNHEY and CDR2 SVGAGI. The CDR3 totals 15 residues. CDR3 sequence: CASTRDSGPYNEQFF. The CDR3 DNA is TGTGCCAGCACCCGGGACAGCGGCCCGTACAATGAGCAGTTCTTC.

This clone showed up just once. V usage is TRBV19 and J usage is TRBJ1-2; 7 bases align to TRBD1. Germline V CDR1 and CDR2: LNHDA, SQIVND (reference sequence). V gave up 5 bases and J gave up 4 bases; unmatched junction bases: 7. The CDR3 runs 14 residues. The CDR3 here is CASSSGGTIYGYTF. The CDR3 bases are TGTGCCAGTAGTTCAGGGGGAACCATCTATGGCTACACCTTC.

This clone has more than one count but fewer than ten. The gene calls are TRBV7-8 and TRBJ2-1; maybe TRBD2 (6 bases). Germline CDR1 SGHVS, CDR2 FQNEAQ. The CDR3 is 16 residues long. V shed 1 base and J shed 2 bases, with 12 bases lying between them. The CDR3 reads CASSLGGLATYNEQFF. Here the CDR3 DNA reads TGTGCCAGCAGCTTAGGGGGACTGGCCACCTACAATGAGCAGTTCTTC.

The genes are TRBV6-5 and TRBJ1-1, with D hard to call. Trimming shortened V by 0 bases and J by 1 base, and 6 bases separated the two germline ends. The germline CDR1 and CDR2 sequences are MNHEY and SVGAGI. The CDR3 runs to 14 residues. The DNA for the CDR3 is TGTGCCAGCAGTTACTCGGAGGCGAACACTGAAGCTTTCTTT. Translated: CASSYSEANTEAFF.

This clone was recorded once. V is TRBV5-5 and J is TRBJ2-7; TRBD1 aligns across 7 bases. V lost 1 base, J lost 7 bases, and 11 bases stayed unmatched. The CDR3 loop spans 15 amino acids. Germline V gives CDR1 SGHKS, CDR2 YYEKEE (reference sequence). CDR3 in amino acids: CASSLTGVLPWEQYF. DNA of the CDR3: TGTGCCAGCAGCTTGACAGGGGTCCTCCCGTGGGAGCAGTACTTC.

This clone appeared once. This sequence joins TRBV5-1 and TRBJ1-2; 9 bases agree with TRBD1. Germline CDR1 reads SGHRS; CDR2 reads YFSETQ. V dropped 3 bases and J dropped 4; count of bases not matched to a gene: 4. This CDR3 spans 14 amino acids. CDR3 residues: CASSSLTGGYGYTF. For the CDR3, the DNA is TGCGCCAGCAGCTCCTTGACAGGGGGCTATGGCTACACCTTC.

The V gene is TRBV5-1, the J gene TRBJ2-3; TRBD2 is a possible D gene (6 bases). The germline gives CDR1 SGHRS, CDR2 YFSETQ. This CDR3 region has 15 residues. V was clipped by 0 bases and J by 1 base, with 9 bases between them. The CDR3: CASSLGGTGTDTQYF. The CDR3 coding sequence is TGCGCCAGCAGCTTGGGCGGGACTGGCACAGATACGCAGTATTTT.